The sequence of this T cell receptor (beta chain) was determined in a study of blood T cell repertoires in COVID-19. As for the study in general: The United States, Italy and Spain provided the acute and convalescent COVID-19 samples. PBMCs, B-cell-depleted T cells, or T cells were the source of the cDNA or gDNA that made up the material.

Germline CDR1 and CDR2: LNHDA and SQIVND (reference sequence). V was pared by 6 bases and J by 0 bases, with 7 bases between. The CDR3 extends over 13 amino acids. In the original workflow: By means of reference gene primer amplification, nucleated cell counts were estimated. Method: immunoSEQ multiplex PCR; TCRdb's copy keeps in-frame clones and lacks some. The V and J calls and clone size are taken from that table; D and trimming were inferred from the DNA. The sample contains 180,000 or so clones, roughly 89% of which appear only once. Sample: peripheral blood. J is TRBJ2-3 and V is TRBV19; a possible D gene is TRBD1 (5 bases). The receptor was derived from a man aged 50 to 60 with acute or convalescent COVID-19. In DNA form, the CDR3 reads TGTGCCAGTAGCAGGGCTAGCACAGATACGCAGTATTTT. Protein product: CASSRASTDTQYF.